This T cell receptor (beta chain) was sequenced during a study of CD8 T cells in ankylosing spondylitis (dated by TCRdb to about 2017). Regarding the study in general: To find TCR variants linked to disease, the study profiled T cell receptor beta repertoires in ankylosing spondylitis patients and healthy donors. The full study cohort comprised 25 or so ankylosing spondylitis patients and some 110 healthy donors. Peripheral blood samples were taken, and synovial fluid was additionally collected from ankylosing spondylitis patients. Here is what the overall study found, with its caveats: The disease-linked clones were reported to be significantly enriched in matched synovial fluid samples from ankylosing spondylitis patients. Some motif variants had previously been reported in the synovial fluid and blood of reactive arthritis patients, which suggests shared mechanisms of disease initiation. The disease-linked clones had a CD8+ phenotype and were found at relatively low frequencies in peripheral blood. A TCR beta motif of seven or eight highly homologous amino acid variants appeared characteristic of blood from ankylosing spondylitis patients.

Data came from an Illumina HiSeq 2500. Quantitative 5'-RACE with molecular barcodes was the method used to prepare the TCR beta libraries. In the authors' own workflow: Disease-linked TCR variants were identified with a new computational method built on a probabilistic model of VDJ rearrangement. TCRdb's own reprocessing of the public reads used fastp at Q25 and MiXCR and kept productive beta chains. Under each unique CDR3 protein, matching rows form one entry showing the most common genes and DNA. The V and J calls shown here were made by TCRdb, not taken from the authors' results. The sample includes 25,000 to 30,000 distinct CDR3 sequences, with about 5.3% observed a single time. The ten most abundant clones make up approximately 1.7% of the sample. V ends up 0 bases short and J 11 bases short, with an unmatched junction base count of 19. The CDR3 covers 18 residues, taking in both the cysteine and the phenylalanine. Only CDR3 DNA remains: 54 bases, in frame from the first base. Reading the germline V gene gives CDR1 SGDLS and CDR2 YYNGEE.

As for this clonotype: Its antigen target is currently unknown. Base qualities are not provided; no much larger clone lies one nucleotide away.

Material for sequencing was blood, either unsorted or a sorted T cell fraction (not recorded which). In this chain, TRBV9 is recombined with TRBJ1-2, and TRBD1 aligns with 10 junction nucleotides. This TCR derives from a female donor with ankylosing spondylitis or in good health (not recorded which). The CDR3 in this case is CASSVVPDSRQGATHYTF. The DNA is TGTGCCAGCAGCGTAGTTCCAGATAGTAGACAGGGGGCAACGCATTACACCTTC.